These T cell receptor beta chains were read from a single sample in a study of graft-versus-host responses after intestinal transplantation. Clones were sequenced by immunoSEQ multiplex PCR, and TCRdb holds only the in-frame ones, with some missing. In the table there are about 86,000 clones, about nine tenths of which are singletons. The antigens for these receptors are not known. The sequencing used unstimulated CD4+ T cells sorted from spleen or lymph node cells, collected before transplant. These receptors came from a human donor who was the organ donor for an intestinal transplant. CDR3s include the opening cysteine and the closing phenylalanine or tryptophan. The order of the fields is clone size, V gene, J gene, D gene, CDR3 DNA, CDR3 protein. The D gene is left open where the match is weak. Clone size is not always given. Where it is, it says once, few, many or a class for expanded clones.

abundance: -; v_gene: TRBV19; j_gene: TRBJ1-2; d_gene: -; CDR3nt: TGTGCCAGTCACGCTGGGGGGATCAATGGCTACACCTTC; CDR3aa: CASHAGGINGYTF
abundance: -; v_gene: TRBV2; j_gene: TRBJ2-2; d_gene: -; CDR3nt: TGTGCCAGCAGGTGGATGGGCTCGAACACCGGGGAGCTGTTTTTT; CDR3aa: CASRWMGSNTGELFF
abundance: -; v_gene: TRBV5-8; j_gene: TRBJ2-2; d_gene: -; CDR3nt: TGTGCCAGCAGCGCCGGACCCCCGGGGGCCGGGGAGCTGTTTTTT; CDR3aa: CASSAGPPGAGELFF
abundance: -; v_gene: TRBV11-2; j_gene: TRBJ2-5; d_gene: TRBD2; CDR3nt: TGTGCCAGCAGCTGGGGACTAGCGGGAGACGAGACCCAGTACTTC; CDR3aa: CASSWGLAGDETQYF
abundance: -; v_gene: TRBV7-3; j_gene: TRBJ1-2; d_gene: -; CDR3nt: TGTGCCAGCAGCCTAGGCGATGGCGGCTACACCTTC; CDR3aa: CASSLGDGGYTF
abundance: -; v_gene: TRBV28; j_gene: TRBJ1-3; d_gene: -; CDR3nt: TGTGCCAGCAGTGTCCCGGGAACTGGAAACACCATATATTTT; CDR3aa: CASSVPGTGNTIYF
abundance: -; v_gene: TRBV4-3; j_gene: TRBJ2-5; d_gene: -; CDR3nt: TGCGCCAGCAGTTCGTCTTTCGGCCGGAGAGAGACCCAGTACTTC; CDR3aa: CASSSSFGRRETQYF
abundance: once; v_gene: TRBV7-8; j_gene: TRBJ2-6; d_gene: TRBD2; CDR3nt: TGTGCCAGCAGTATAGAGGGAGGGAACTCTGGGGCCAACGTCCTGACTTTC; CDR3aa: CASSIEGGNSGANVLTF
abundance: -; v_gene: TRBV5-1; j_gene: TRBJ2-2; d_gene: TRBD2; CDR3nt: TGCGCCAGCAGCTTGGCGGGGGGTTTGGCCACCGGGGAGCTGTTTTTT; CDR3aa: CASSLAGGLATGELFF
abundance: -; v_gene: TRBV5-1; j_gene: TRBJ2-5; d_gene: -; CDR3nt: TGCGCCAGCAGCTTGGCCGGAGGGCAGGGAATCCCGGAGACCCAGTACTTC; CDR3aa: CASSLAGGQGIPETQYF
abundance: -; v_gene: TRBV11-3; j_gene: TRBJ2-2; d_gene: TRBD2; CDR3nt: TGTGCCAGCAGCCCCAGCGGGGGGGCCTCCGGGGAGCTGTTTTTT; CDR3aa: CASSPSGGASGELFF
abundance: -; v_gene: TRBV23-1; j_gene: TRBJ2-7; d_gene: -; CDR3nt: TGCGCCAGCAGACTCCGGGACACCAGGTACGAGCAGTACTTC; CDR3aa: CASRLRDTRYEQYF
abundance: -; v_gene: TRBV6-1; j_gene: TRBJ1-5; d_gene: -; CDR3nt: TGTGCCAGCAGAGACGGACAGCTCAATCAGCCCCAGCATTTT; CDR3aa: CASRDGQLNQPQHF
abundance: -; v_gene: TRBV6-6; j_gene: TRBJ1-1; d_gene: -; CDR3nt: TGTGCCAGCAGTTACTCGGGGGCCCGCACTGAAGCTTTCTTT; CDR3aa: CASSYSGARTEAFF
abundance: -; v_gene: TRBV5-6; j_gene: TRBJ2-3; d_gene: -; CDR3nt: TGTGCCAGCAGCTTCCGAGGGACAGATACGCAGTATTTT; CDR3aa: CASSFRGTDTQYF
abundance: -; v_gene: TRBV7-3; j_gene: TRBJ2-7; d_gene: TRBD1; CDR3nt: TGTGCCAGCAGCTTAGCCGGACAGGGGGCTTTGCAGTACTTC; CDR3aa: CASSLAGQGALQYF
abundance: -; v_gene: TRBV5-1; j_gene: TRBJ2-3; d_gene: -; CDR3nt: TGCGCCAGCAGCTTGGACAGTGGCACAGATACGCAGTATTTT; CDR3aa: CASSLDSGTDTQYF
abundance: -; v_gene: TRBV19; j_gene: TRBJ1-5; d_gene: TRBD1; CDR3nt: TGTGCCAGTAGTCTCCGGGACAGCCTTCCTAGCAATCAGCCCCAGCATTTT; CDR3aa: CASSLRDSLPSNQPQHF
abundance: -; v_gene: TRBV5-1; j_gene: TRBJ1-4; d_gene: TRBD1; CDR3nt: TGCGCCAGCAGCTTCGGGACAGGGGGGGAAAAACTGTTTTTT; CDR3aa: CASSFGTGGEKLFF
abundance: -; v_gene: TRBV30; j_gene: TRBJ2-5; d_gene: -; CDR3nt: TGTGCCTGGACCCCCCGGCTAGCTAGGGAGACCCAGTACTTC; CDR3aa: CAWTPRLARETQYF
abundance: -; v_gene: TRBV15; j_gene: TRBJ1-4; d_gene: TRBD1; CDR3nt: TGTGCCACCAGCAGAGACCTTAGGACAGGGAATGAAAAACTGTTTTTT; CDR3aa: CATSRDLRTGNEKLFF
abundance: -; v_gene: TRBV6-1; j_gene: TRBJ1-2; d_gene: -; CDR3nt: TGTGCCAGCAGTTCAATGACAACTAACTATGGCTACACCTTC; CDR3aa: CASSSMTTNYGYTF
abundance: -; v_gene: TRBV6-5; j_gene: TRBJ2-7; d_gene: TRBD1; CDR3nt: TGTGCCAGCAGGGACAGGGGCCACTCCTACGAGCAGTACTTC; CDR3aa: CASRDRGHSYEQYF
abundance: -; v_gene: TRBV15; j_gene: TRBJ1-2; d_gene: -; CDR3nt: TGTGCCACCAGCCCCCGGGTCCTTAACTATGGCTACACCTTC; CDR3aa: CATSPRVLNYGYTF
abundance: -; v_gene: TRBV19; j_gene: TRBJ2-1; d_gene: TRBD2; CDR3nt: TGTGCCAGTAAACCCCAACTAGCGGGGGCCTACAATGAGCAGTTCTTC; CDR3aa: CASKPQLAGAYNEQFF
abundance: -; v_gene: TRBV6-1; j_gene: TRBJ2-6; d_gene: -; CDR3nt: TGTGCCAGCAGACATAATGGGGCCAACGTCCTGACTTTC; CDR3aa: CASRHNGANVLTF